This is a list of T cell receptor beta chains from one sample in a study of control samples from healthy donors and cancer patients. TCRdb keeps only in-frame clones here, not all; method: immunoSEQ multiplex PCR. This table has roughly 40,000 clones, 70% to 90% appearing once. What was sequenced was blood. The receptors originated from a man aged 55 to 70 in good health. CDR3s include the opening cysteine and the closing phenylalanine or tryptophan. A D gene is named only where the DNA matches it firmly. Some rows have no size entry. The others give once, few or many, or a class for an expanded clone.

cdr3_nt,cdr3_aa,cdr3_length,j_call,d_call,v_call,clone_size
TGCGCCAGCAGCCAAGACTTGCAGGGATTGTTAGATGGCTACACCTTC,CASSQDLQGLLDGYTF,16,TRBJ1-2,.,TRBV4-3,.
TGCGCCAGCAGCTTACAGGGGGGATACTATGGCTACACCTTC,CASSLQGGYYGYTF,14,TRBJ1-2,TRBD1,TRBV5-1,.
TGTGCCAGCAGTTTAGGCTGGAACTCGAATGAGCAGTTCTTC,CASSLGWNSNEQFF,14,TRBJ2-1,.,TRBV27,.
TGTGCCAGCATTCCGGGGTCCGCCTGGAACGAGCAGTACTTC,CASIPGSAWNEQYF,14,TRBJ2-7,.,TRBV28,.
TGTGCCAGCAGTTACTCTGCCCTCGGCGTTAGTGAGCAGTTCTTC,CASSYSALGVSEQFF,15,TRBJ2-1,.,TRBV6-6,.
TGTGCCAGCAGCTTAGAGCCATTTCACACGGTAACCACCATATATTTT,CASSLEPFHTVTTIYF,16,TRBJ1-3,.,TRBV11-2,.
TGTGCCAGCAGCCAAGTTGGTTCGGGGGGTGAAAAACTGTTTTTT,CASSQVGSGGEKLFF,15,TRBJ1-4,.,TRBV14,.
TGTGCCAGCAGCTTAAAGTGGCCTCCTACCCAGAGACAGCCCCAGCATTTT,CASSLKWPPTQRQPQHF,17,TRBJ1-5,.,TRBV7-2,.
TGTGCCAGCAGCTTGCTTCCCGATCTGTATAATTCACCCCTCCACTTT,CASSLLPDLYNSPLHF,16,TRBJ1-6,.,TRBV5-5,.
TGTGCCAGCGAGGCAGGCGCTTATAATTCACCCCTCCACTTT,CASEAGAYNSPLHF,14,TRBJ1-6,.,TRBV6-6,.
TGTGCCTGGACACCTAGGCGCTCCTACGAGCAGTACTTC,CAWTPRRSYEQYF,13,TRBJ2-7,.,TRBV30,.
TGTGCCAGCAGCTTTGGCGAAAAACTGTTTTTT,CASSFGEKLFF,11,TRBJ1-4,.,TRBV5-6,once
TGTGCCAGCACTTCCGGACTAGCGGGGGGCGAGCAGTACTTC,CASTSGLAGGEQYF,14,TRBJ2-7,TRBD2,TRBV9,.
TGCGCCAGCAGCGACATGCCCGCGGCGGGTGAAAAACTGTTTTTT,CASSDMPAAGEKLFF,15,TRBJ1-4,.,TRBV5-1,.
TGTGCCTGGAGTGTAGGGCGGACAGCTTACACTGAAGCTTTCTTT,CAWSVGRTAYTEAFF,15,TRBJ1-1,.,TRBV30,.
TGCGCCAGCAGCTTGGCCGGCGGGGGGCGTAATAATTCACCCCTCCACTTT,CASSLAGGGRNNSPLHF,17,TRBJ1-6,.,TRBV5-1,few
TGTGCCAGCAGTTCCGGCGGACCTCGTTTGGGGAGGCCCCAGCATTTT,CASSSGGPRLGRPQHF,16,TRBJ1-5,.,TRBV6-2/TRBV6-3,.
TGTGCCTGGAGTGTGACAGATGAAAAACTGTTTTTT,CAWSVTDEKLFF,12,TRBJ1-4,.,TRBV30,.
TGTGCCTGGAGTGGCAGGGAGGATCAGCCCCAGCATTTT,CAWSGREDQPQHF,13,TRBJ1-5,.,TRBV30,.
TGTGCCAGCGCCGTGCGGACTGAAGCTTTCTTT,CASAVRTEAFF,11,TRBJ1-1,.,TRBV28,.
TGTGCCAGCAGCCTACGAGGGGCATATCTAAACTCTGGAAACACCATATATTTT,CASSLRGAYLNSGNTIYF,18,TRBJ1-3,.,TRBV7-6,.
TGTGCCAGCAGTTTATACCCAGGGCTTACTGAAGCTTTCTTT,CASSLYPGLTEAFF,14,TRBJ1-1,.,TRBV27,.
TGTGCCAGTAGGACTAGCGGGACAGGCGAGCAGTACTTC,CASRTSGTGEQYF,13,TRBJ2-7,TRBD2,TRBV19,.
TGCAGCGTATTTATGCCGGGATACAATGAGCAGTTCTTC,CSVFMPGYNEQFF,13,TRBJ2-1,.,TRBV29-1,.
TGTGCCAGCATTCGAACAGGTTGGAACACTGAAGCTTTCTTT,CASIRTGWNTEAFF,14,TRBJ1-1,.,TRBV2,.
TGCGCCAGCAGCTCCCGGAGACAGGAACATGGCTACACCTTC,CASSSRRQEHGYTF,14,TRBJ1-2,.,TRBV5-1,.
TGTGCCAGCAGTGGGGGACAGAGCTCTGGAAACACCATATATTTT,CASSGGQSSGNTIYF,15,TRBJ1-3,TRBD1,TRBV25-1,.
TGTGCCAGCAGCCTAAACAGGGGCCGTGAAGCTTTCTTT,CASSLNRGREAFF,13,TRBJ1-1,TRBD1,TRBV5-6,.
TGTGCCAGCAGCTTCGGGGATTCACCCCTCCACTTT,CASSFGDSPLHF,12,TRBJ1-6,.,TRBV7-9,few
TGTGCCAGCATAATCCAACGGAGCACTGAAGCTTTCTTT,CASIIQRSTEAFF,13,TRBJ1-1,.,TRBV2,few
TGCAGTGCTAGTTTGTCACGGACGAACACCGGGGAGCTGTTTTTT,CSASLSRTNTGELFF,15,TRBJ2-2,.,TRBV20-1,.
TGTGCCAGCAGCAAAGGACAGGGAAGCTCCTACGAGCAGTACTTC,CASSKGQGSSYEQYF,15,TRBJ2-7,TRBD1,TRBV5-5,.
TGTGCCAGCAGCTTAGCATGGATTTCACCCCTCCACTTT,CASSLAWISPLHF,13,TRBJ1-6,.,TRBV7-2,.
TGTGCCAGCTCACCAATAAGCGGGAGTACAGATACGCAGTATTTT,CASSPISGSTDTQYF,15,TRBJ2-3,TRBD2,TRBV18,.
TGTGCCACCAGTGATAACAGGGGCGGGAACACCGGGGAGCTGTTTTTT,CATSDNRGGNTGELFF,16,TRBJ2-2,TRBD1,TRBV24-1,.
TGTGCCAGCAGCTTAAGGGAGACTGGGAGAAGTAAACGGGAGACCCAGTACTTC,CASSLRETGRSKRETQYF,18,TRBJ2-5,.,TRBV7-3,few
TGTGCCACCGGGGAGAGCTCCTACAATGAGCAGTTCTTC,CATGESSYNEQFF,13,TRBJ2-1,.,TRBV24-1,.
TGTGCCAGCACTAATGGAGGGACAGGGGGCCGGGGCTATGGCTACACCTTC,CASTNGGTGGRGYGYTF,17,TRBJ1-2,TRBD1,TRBV28,.
TGTGCCTGTCGGACAACAACTAATGAAAAACTGTTTTTT,CACRTTTNEKLFF,13,TRBJ1-4,.,TRBV30,.
TGTGCCAGCGGGGGCAGCGCTAATGAAAAACTGTTTTTT,CASGGSANEKLFF,13,TRBJ1-4,.,TRBV28,.
TGTGCCAGCAGCTGGGCGGCAGGGAGGAATGAAAAACTGTTTTTT,CASSWAAGRNEKLFF,15,TRBJ1-4,.,TRBV5-4,.
TGTGCCAGCAGGGACAGGGGGGCGTACGGGGAGCTGTTTTTT,CASRDRGAYGELFF,14,TRBJ2-2,TRBD1,TRBV27,.